One sample yielded the 16 T cell receptor beta chains listed below, sequenced in a study of T cell repertoires in cytomegalovirus infection (dated by TCRdb to about 2019). The instrument was an Illumina HiSeq 1500. Clones were called with MiXCR by TCRdb after fastp trimmed the public reads at Q25, and only in-frame beta chains were retained. One record per CDR3 amino acid sequence lists the most common genes and DNA. Within this sample are some 150,000 distinct CDR3 sequences, with 5.5% to 7% of them counted one time only. The ten largest account for 18% of the sample. The sample comprised PBMCs. The receptor source for this set is a human donor in good health (CMV status not recorded). Some clones in this sample may be carry-over from other donors' samples.

This sequence joins TRBV20-1 and TRBJ1-1, with TRBD1 identical over 9 bases. CDR1 and CDR2 from the germline V gene are DFQATT and SNEGSKA (reference sequence). Trimming at V came to 3 bases and at J to 1 base, leaving 6 bases not matched to a gene. CDR3 size: 15 residues. The CDR3 DNA reads TGCAGTGCTAGGGGCGGGACAGGGTGGAACACTGAAGCTTTCTTT. It yields the protein CSARGGTGWNTEAFF.

There are many counts of this clonotype. The chain combines TRBV7-8 with TRBJ2-5; D unresolved. The V and J ends lost 2 bases and 5 bases respectively, with 12 bases between them. Germline CDR1 and CDR2: SGHVS and FQNEAQ. The CDR3 is 14 residues long. In DNA, the CDR3 is TGTGCCAGCAGCTTAAACTCAAGGCTCGAGACCCAGTACTTC. It translates to CASSLNSRLETQYF. The full variable domain, in which reference TRBV7-8 and TRBJ2-5 provide the parts outside the CDR3, is GAGVSQSPRYKVAKRGQDVALRCDPISGHVSLFWYQQALGQGPEFLTYFQNEAQLDKSGLPSDRFFAERPEGSVSTLKIQRTQQEDSAVYLCASSLNSRLETQYFGPGTRLLVL.

This clonotype was detected many times. The genes are TRBV10-3 and TRBJ2-5; D gene ambiguous. There are 11 residues in the CDR3. The germline gives CDR1 ENHRY, CDR2 SYGVKD. Trimming left V 6 bases short and J 4 bases short, with 6 bases between. The CDR3 DNA reads TGTGCCATCAGCGACCGAGAGACCCAGTACTTC. Translation: CAISDRETQYF.

The sample holds many counts of this clonotype. The rearrangement joins TRBV5-5 to TRBJ1-4; no reliable D call. V was clipped by 6 bases and J by 0 bases, with 9 bases between them. The CDR3 length is 14 residues. Germline V gives CDR1 SGHKS, CDR2 YYEKEE (reference sequence). The CDR3 is CASTPLATNEKLFF. CDR3 coding DNA: TGTGCCAGCACCCCCCTGGCAACTAATGAAAAACTGTTTTTT.

The chain carries TRBV6-2 or TRBV6-3 and TRBJ2-1, with 8 nucleotides matching TRBD1. J lost 5 bases, V lost 5 bases, and 5 bases had no gene match. The germline V gene encodes CDR1 MNHEY and CDR2 SVGEGT. CDR3 length: 14 amino acids. The CDR3 sequence is CASSTKDRDNEQFF. The CDR3 DNA reads as TGTGCCAGCAGTACCAAGGACAGGGACAATGAGCAGTTCTTC.

The sample holds many counts of this clonotype. This chain connects TRBV7-3 to TRBJ1-1; 8 bases match TRBD1. This CDR3 comprises 16 residues. The V gene end was trimmed by 5 bases and the J gene end by 0 bases; junction bases not matched to a gene: 8. Germline V CDR1 and CDR2: SGHTA, FQGTGA. CDR3 DNA sequence: TGTGCCAGCAGCCTGGACAGGGACCTTATGAACACTGAAGCTTTCTTT. Protein sequence: CASSLDRDLMNTEAFF.

This clonotype was observed a few times. The genes are TRBV28 and TRBJ1-1; no firm D call. The CDR3 runs 15 residues. Germline CDR1 reads MDHEN; CDR2 reads SYDVKM. V lost 3 bases to trimming and J lost 0 bases, with 11 bases between them. The CDR3 region has the DNA TGTGCCAGCAGTTTCAATAGCCTGATGAACACTGAAGCTTTCTTT. This encodes CASSFNSLMNTEAFF. Together with reference TRBV28 and TRBJ1-1, the CDR3 gives the full variable domain: DVKVTQSSRYLVKRTGEKVFLECVQDMDHENMFWYRQDPGLGLRLIYFSYDVKMKEKGDIPEGYSVSREKKERFSLILESASTNQTSMYLCASSFNSLMNTEAFFGQGTRLTVV.

This clonotype was detected ten times or more. The rearrangement joins TRBV28 to TRBJ2-5; a possible D gene is TRBD2 (5 bases). The CDR3 has 14 residues. V lost 3 bases to trimming and J lost 3 bases, with 11 bases between them. Germline V gene sequence: CDR1 MDHEN, CDR2 SYDVKM. The CDR3 DNA reads as TGTGCCAGCAGTTTGACCGGACTGAAAGAGACCCAGTACTTC. Its protein is CASSLTGLKETQYF.

There are many counts of this clonotype. This chain connects TRBV5-6 to TRBJ1-1; the D gene is possibly TRBD1 (5 bases). The germline gives CDR1 SGHDT, CDR2 YYEEEE. CDR3 length: 16 residues. With 4 bases removed from V and 0 bases from J, the gap between germline ends came to 16 bases. This CDR3 is CASSPRGARMNTEAFF. CDR3 nucleotide sequence: TGTGCCAGCAGCCCGAGAGGGGCGCGGATGAACACTGAAGCTTTCTTT.

This clonotype was recorded many times. The rearrangement uses TRBV7-2 and TRBJ2-3; D remains unclear. Germline loops: CDR1 SGHTA, CDR2 FQGNSA. The V end was cut by 4 bases, the J end by 4 bases, with 9 bases between. There are 13 residues in the CDR3. The CDR3 DNA sequence: TGTGCCAGCAGCTCCATTGGCCCAGATACGCAGTATTTT. This translates into CASSSIGPDTQYF.

This clonotype was counted ten times or more. The gene calls are TRBV11-2 and TRBJ2-1; maybe TRBD2 (5 bases). The length of the CDR3 is 13 residues. Germline-derived CDR1 and CDR2 are SGHAT and FQNNGV. Trimming pared 1 base from V and 5 bases from J, leaving 6 bases between. Here the CDR3 reads CASSLVLDNEQFF. The CDR3 DNA reads TGTGCCAGCAGCTTAGTACTAGACAATGAGCAGTTCTTC.

Ten or more counts support this clonotype. The chain combines TRBV10-2 with TRBJ1-2, with D maybe TRBD1 (5 bases). CDR1 is WSHSY, CDR2 SAAADI, per germline. This CDR3 comprises 13 residues. Trimming removed 4 bases from V and 2 bases from J, with 8 bases in between. CDR3 nucleotide sequence: TGCGCCAGCAGTGTGGGGGAGAACTATGGCTACACCTTC. This sequence encodes CASSVGENYGYTF.

This clonotype was detected many times. The V call is TRBV7-9, the J call TRBJ1-1; tentatively, D is TRBD1 (5 bases). The germline V and J ends were trimmed by 1 base and 3 bases, with 18 bases remaining between them. This CDR3 has 17 residues. Germline CDR1 SEHNR, CDR2 FQNEAQ (reference sequence). The CDR3 protein is CASSLDVMGRAYTEAFF. The CDR3 bases are TGTGCCAGCAGCTTAGACGTAATGGGCAGGGCCTACACTGAAGCTTTCTTT.

V is TRBV12-3 or TRBV12-4 and J is TRBJ2-5; D uncertain. Between the trimmed V and J ends, which lost 3 bases and 0 bases, there was a span of 5 bases. The CDR3 has 13 residues. The CDR3 region has the DNA TGTGCCAGCAGTTTTAACTACCAAGAGACCCAGTACTTC. Its translation is CASSFNYQETQYF.

Only a few counts were recorded for this clonotype. The rearrangement joins TRBV7-2 to TRBJ1-1; TRBD1 agrees at 9 bases. Germline CDR1 reads SGHTA; CDR2 reads FQGNSA. The junction had 22 bases not matched to a gene; V was cut back by 5 bases and J by 3 bases. The CDR3 extends over 20 amino acids. The CDR3 nucleotides read TGTGCCAGCAGCAAACACCCCCGGGACAGGGCCCCCGGGAGGGACACTGAAGCTTTCTTT. It encodes CASSKHPRDRAPGRDTEAFF.

The chain employs TRBV29-1 and TRBJ2-1, with D possibly called TRBD1 or TRBD2 (6 bases each). Trimming pared 5 bases from V and 6 bases from J, leaving 20 bases between. CDR3 size: 15 residues. In germline, CDR1 is SQVTM, CDR2 ANQGSEA. The CDR3 DNA follows: TGCAGCGTTTCCCGACAGGCGGGGAATTTCAATGAGCAGTTCTTC. This sequence encodes CSVSRQAGNFNEQFF.